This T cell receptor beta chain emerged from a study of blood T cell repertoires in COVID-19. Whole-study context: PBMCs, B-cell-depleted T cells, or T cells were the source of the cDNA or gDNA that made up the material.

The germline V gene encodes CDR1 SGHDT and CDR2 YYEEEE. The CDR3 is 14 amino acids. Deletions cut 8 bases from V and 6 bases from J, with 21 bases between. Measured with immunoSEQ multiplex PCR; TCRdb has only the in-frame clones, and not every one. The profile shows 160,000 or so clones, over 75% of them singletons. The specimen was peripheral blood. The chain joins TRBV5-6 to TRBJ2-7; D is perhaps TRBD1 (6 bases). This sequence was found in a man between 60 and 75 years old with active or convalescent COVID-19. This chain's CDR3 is CASLGGGPPLEQYF. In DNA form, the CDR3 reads TGTGCCAGTCTTGGGGGCGGGCCCCCTCTCGAGCAGTACTTC.